Below are 25 T cell receptor beta chains sequenced from a single sample in a study of control samples from healthy donors and cancer patients. Libraries were prepared by immunoSEQ multiplex PCR; TCRdb keeps only in-frame clonotypes and omits some of them. The sample includes approximately 140,000 clones, 93% seen only once; the top ten take around 5.4%. Specimen: blood. These receptors were collected from a man younger than 35 in good health.

V is TRBV9 and J is TRBJ2-2; tentatively, D is TRBD2 (6 bases). The CDR3 is 12 amino acids. Per the germline V gene, CDR1 is SGDLS and CDR2 is YYNGEE. V lost 4 bases, J lost 8 bases, and 9 bases lay in between. The CDR3 loop is CASSPGEGELFF. The DNA for the CDR3 is TGTGCCAGCAGCCCGGGGGAGGGGGAGCTGTTTTTT. The full variable domain, with the rest looked up from reference TRBV9 and TRBJ2-2, is DSGVTQTPKHLITATGQRVTLRCSPRSGDLSVYWYQQSLDQGLQFLIQYYNGEERAKGNILERFSAQQFPDLHSELNLSSLELGDSALYFCASSPGEGELFFGEGSRLTVL.

V and J are TRBV5-1 and TRBJ1-1, with a weak D call TRBD1 (5 bases). The CDR3 is 15 amino acids. Trimming stripped 0 bases from V and 5 bases from J, with 14 bases between. Germline V gene lookup returns CDR1 SGHRS and CDR2 YFSETQ. The CDR3 DNA reads TGCGCCAGCAGCTTGGTTCAGGGTCAGGGAACTGAAGCTTTCTTT. This sequence encodes CASSLVQGQGTEAFF. The full variable domain, in which reference TRBV5-1 and TRBJ1-1 provide the parts outside the CDR3, is KAGVTQTPRYLIKTRGQQVTLSCSPISGHRSVSWYQQTPGQGLQFLFEYFSETQRNKGNFPGRFSGRQFSNSRSEMNVSTLELGDSALYLCASSLVQGQGTEAFFGQGTRLTVV.

J is TRBJ2-1 and V is TRBV30, with no clear D. The CDR3 runs to 11 residues. CDR1 GTSNPN and CDR2 SVGIG come from the germline V gene (reference sequence). V lost 5 bases, J lost 9 bases, and 11 bases lay in between. The chain's CDR3 is CAWAPIAEQFF. The CDR3, as DNA: TGTGCCTGGGCTCCTATCGCTGAGCAGTTCTTC. The full variable domain, completed using reference TRBV30 and TRBJ2-1, is SQTIHQWPATLVQPVGSPLSLECTVEGTSNPNLYWYRQAAGRGLQLLFYSVGIGQISSEVPQNLSASRPQDRQFILSSKKLLLSDSGFYLCAWAPIAEQFFGPGTRLTVL.

The CDR3 coding sequence is TGTGCCAGCAGGGGGGAATCCTACAATGAGCAGTTCTTC. The encoded protein is CASRGESYNEQFF. The rearrangement joins TRBV6-5 to TRBJ2-1, with D perhaps assigned TRBD1 or TRBD2 (5 bases each). This CDR3 contains 13 residues. Germline CDR1 is MNHEY and CDR2 is SVGAGI. Trimming pared 6 bases from V and 1 base from J, leaving 7 bases between.

The chain uses TRBV5-1 and TRBJ1-2; TRBD1 matches 7 bases. Trimming removed 4 bases from V and 0 bases from J; junction bases left unmatched: 3. The CDR3 contains 14 residues. Germline values: CDR1 SGHRS, CDR2 YFSETQ. CDR3 DNA sequence: TGCGCCAGCAGCGCCGGGACAGCTAACTATGGCTACACCTTC. It yields the protein CASSAGTANYGYTF.

CDR3 sequence reads: CASSRTVEKLFF. Written as DNA, the CDR3 is TGTGCCAGCAGCCGAACGGTTGAAAAACTGTTTTTT. The chain combines TRBV3-1 (or the pseudogene TRBV3-2) with TRBJ1-4; D call uncertain. The CDR3 totals 12 residues. The germline V gene encodes CDR1 LGHDT and CDR2 YNNKEL (reference sequence). Trimming removed 4 bases from V and 7 bases from J, with 7 bases in between.

The gene calls are TRBV6-5 and TRBJ1-2, with D possibly matching TRBD1 (6 bases). The CDR3 sequence is 15 residues long. CDR1 MNHEY and CDR2 SVGAGI come from the germline V gene. V lost 5 bases and J 7 bases, leaving 20 bases between the germline ends. CDR3 sequence reads: CASSTTGTSGGGYTF. In DNA, the CDR3 is TGTGCCAGCAGTACTACCGGGACATCAGGCGGTGGCTACACCTTC.

This chain connects TRBV5-1 to TRBJ1-2, with 7 bases that match TRBD1. The CDR3 runs to 16 residues. Per the germline V gene, CDR1 is SGHRS and CDR2 is YFSETQ. V trimming: 4 bases; J trimming: 4 bases; junction bases outside the gene matches: 13. The CDR3 here is CASSPGGTASPYGYTF. The CDR3 region has the DNA TGCGCCAGCAGCCCGGGCGGGACAGCTAGCCCCTATGGCTACACCTTC.

The V and J genes are TRBV2 and TRBJ2-1; D is perhaps TRBD1 or TRBD2 (6 bases each). Germline V lookup: CDR1 SNHLY, CDR2 FYNNEI. Trimming stripped 5 bases from V and 4 bases from J, with 24 bases between. The CDR3 is 18 amino acids. The CDR3 DNA reads TGTGCCAGCAGTTCTGCTAGACCCATCCGGGGGCAGTACAATGAGCAGTTCTTC. It codes for CASSSARPIRGQYNEQFF.

This clone was recorded only once. CDR3 DNA: TGTGCCAGCTCACCAGAGGGCCGTAGCAATCAGCCCCAGCATTTT. This gives the protein CASSPEGRSNQPQHF. The V gene is TRBV18, the J gene TRBJ1-5, with D unclear. Trimming stripped 2 bases from V and 0 bases from J, with 8 bases between. The germline CDR1 and CDR2 sequences are KGHSH and LQKENI. This CDR3 region has 15 residues.

The CDR3 region has the DNA TGTGCCAGCAGTTGGAATAATGAGCAGTTCTTC. Protein sequence: CASSWNNEQFF. This chain uses TRBV27 with TRBJ2-1, with unresolved D. This CDR3 has 11 amino acids. The V gene's germline CDR1 is MNHEY and CDR2 SMNVEV (reference sequence). The V and J ends lost 4 bases and 7 bases respectively, with 5 bases between them.

V usage is TRBV5-4 and J usage is TRBJ1-1, with a tentative D call TRBD1 (5 bases). Trimming left V 6 bases short and J 1 base short, with 16 bases between. Per germline, CDR1 SGHNT and CDR2 YYREEE (reference sequence). The CDR3 totals 15 residues. The CDR3 nucleotides read TGTGCCAGCACGCCACCATTTGGGGCGAACACTGAAGCTTTCTTT. Its translation is CASTPPFGANTEAFF.

The table lists this clone with a count of one. This sequence joins TRBV27 and TRBJ2-2; D is uncertain. The CDR3 extends over 17 amino acids. Trimming took off 1 base at V and 4 bases at J, with 16 bases between the two ends. Germline-derived CDR1 and CDR2 are MNHEY and SMNVEV (reference sequence). The CDR3 protein is CASSLYPLPGSTGELFF. The CDR3, as DNA: TGTGCCAGCAGTTTATATCCCCTGCCGGGTTCCACCGGGGAGCTGTTTTTT.

The chain carries TRBV20-1 and TRBJ1-2; a possible D gene is TRBD1 (6 bases). Trimming stripped 3 bases from V and 0 bases from J, with 11 bases between. Germline CDR1 and CDR2: DFQATT and SNEGSKA (reference sequence). CDR3 length: 14 amino acids. The CDR3 loop reads CSASPGHTNYGYTF. As DNA, the CDR3 is TGCAGTGCTAGTCCGGGACATACTAACTATGGCTACACCTTC.

The V call is TRBV19, the J call TRBJ1-5, with TRBD1 matching over 7 bases. V dropped 6 bases and J dropped 7; count of bases not matched to a gene: 9. The CDR3 has 14 residues. CDR1 is LNHDA and CDR2 is SQIVND in the germline V gene (reference sequence). The CDR3 DNA reads as TGTGCCAGTAGGGGGAACAGGGGCCCCCAGCCCCAGCATTTT. This sequence encodes CASRGNRGPQPQHF. Using reference TRBV19 and TRBJ1-5 for the parts outside the CDR3, the full variable domain is DGGITQSPKYLFRKEGQNVTLSCEQNLNHDAMYWYRQDPGQGLRLIYYSQIVNDFQKGDIAEGYSVSREKKESFPLTVTSAQKNPTAFYLCASRGNRGPQPQHFGDGTRLSIL.

V and J are TRBV6-5 and TRBJ2-7; TRBD1 matches 8 bases. The CDR3 runs 15 residues. The germline V gene encodes CDR1 MNHEY and CDR2 SVGAGI. The V gene end was trimmed by 2 bases and the J gene end by 0 bases; junction bases not matched to a gene: 3. The CDR3 loop is CASSYATGGSYEQYF. In DNA, the CDR3 is TGTGCCAGCAGTTACGCCACAGGGGGCTCCTACGAGCAGTACTTC.

This chain connects TRBV27 to TRBJ2-2; 11 bases match TRBD2. CDR1 and CDR2 from the germline V gene are MNHEY and SMNVEV (reference sequence). This CDR3 contains 17 residues. Germline trimming cut 4 bases from V and 2 bases from J; bases unmatched to any gene: 6. The CDR3 sequence is CASSSSSGGANTGELFF. DNA for the CDR3: TGTGCCAGCAGTTCCAGTAGCGGGGGGGCTAACACCGGGGAGCTGTTTTTT.

V is TRBV2 and J is TRBJ1-6; D unclear. V shed 8 bases and J shed 4 bases, with 9 bases lying between them. The CDR3 runs to 13 residues. Per germline, CDR1 SNHLY and CDR2 FYNNEI. This CDR3 reads CASEGQYNSPLHF. For the CDR3, the DNA is TGTGCCAGCGAAGGCCAGTATAATTCACCCCTCCACTTT.

This rearrangement joins TRBV5-1 to TRBJ2-5; D remains ambiguous. Trimming pared 2 bases from V and 5 bases from J, leaving 10 bases between. Germline loops: CDR1 SGHRS, CDR2 YFSETQ. There are 13 residues in the CDR3. CDR3 coding DNA: TGCGCCAGCAGCTTCAACCTCCGGGAGACCCAGTACTTC. The encoded protein is CASSFNLRETQYF.

The V gene is TRBV13, the J gene TRBJ2-1; perhaps TRBD1 as D (5 bases). The V gene lost 7 bases and the J gene lost 6 bases, with 16 bases spanning the gap. CDR3 length: 14 residues. Germline loops: CDR1 PRHDT, CDR2 FYEKMQ (reference sequence). The DNA for the CDR3 is TGTGCCAGCACCCTTAGGGGCGTAGGCAATGAGCAGTTCTTC. It is translated as CASTLRGVGNEQFF. Full variable domain (rest looked up from reference TRBV13 and TRBJ2-1): AAGVIQSPRHLIKEKRETATLKCYPIPRHDTVYWYQQGPGQDPQFLISFYEKMQSDKGSIPDRFSAQQFSDYHSELNMSSLELGDSALYFCASTLRGVGNEQFFGPGTRLTVL.

The chain carries TRBV6-5 and TRBJ2-2; no clear D gene. The length of the CDR3 is 11 residues. CDR1 is MNHEY and CDR2 is SVGAGI in the germline V gene. Trimming took 6 bases from V and 6 from J, leaving 5 bases between them. CDR3 loop: CASSRSGELFF. Written as DNA, the CDR3 is TGTGCCAGCAGCCGGTCCGGGGAGCTGTTTTTT.

The chain joins TRBV5-8 to TRBJ1-5; no definite D call. Germline V CDR1 and CDR2: SGHTS, YDEGEE. V gave up 4 bases and J gave up 0 bases, with 11 bases separating them. The CDR3 spans 15 residues. CDR3 sequence: CASSPGWSSNQPQHF. The CDR3 DNA is TGTGCCAGCAGCCCGGGGTGGAGTAGCAATCAGCCCCAGCATTTT.

This clone was picked up a small number of times. The chain couples TRBV7-2 to TRBJ2-1, with D perhaps TRBD1 (5 bases). The CDR3 spans 14 residues. Germline CDR1 is SGHTA and CDR2 is FQGNSA. V gave up 3 bases and J gave up 7 bases, with 13 bases separating them. CDR3 protein: CASSFGRPGNEQFF. The DNA for the CDR3 is TGTGCCAGCAGCTTCGGTCGCCCAGGGAATGAGCAGTTCTTC.

This clone showed up just once. J is TRBJ2-3 and V is TRBV6-5; D unresolved. V was cut by 2 bases and J by 8 bases, with 11 bases left in between. This CDR3 region has 13 residues. The germline gives CDR1 MNHEY, CDR2 SVGAGI. The CDR3, as DNA: TGTGCCAGCAGTTACGGGGTAGGCGGTACGCAGTATTTT. Translating it yields CASSYGVGGTQYF.

This chain connects TRBV28 to TRBJ2-2; TRBD1 or TRBD2 may be the D gene (6 bases each). Germline V gene data show CDR1 as MDHEN and CDR2 as SYDVKM. V lost 4 bases and J 4 bases, leaving 10 bases between the germline ends. The CDR3 covers 14 residues. CDR3 residues: CASSWGAATGELFF. The CDR3 nucleotides are TGTGCCAGCAGTTGGGGGGCGGCCACCGGGGAGCTGTTTTTT.